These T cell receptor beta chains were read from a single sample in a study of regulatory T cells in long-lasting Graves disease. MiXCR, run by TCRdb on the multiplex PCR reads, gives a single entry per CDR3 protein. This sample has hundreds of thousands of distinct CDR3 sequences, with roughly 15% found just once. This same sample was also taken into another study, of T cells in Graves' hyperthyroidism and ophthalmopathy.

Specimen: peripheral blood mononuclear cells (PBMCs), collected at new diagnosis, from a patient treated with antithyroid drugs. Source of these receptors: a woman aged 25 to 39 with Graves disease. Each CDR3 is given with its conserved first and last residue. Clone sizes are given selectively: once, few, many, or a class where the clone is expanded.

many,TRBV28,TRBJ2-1,CASSFMGRENEQFF
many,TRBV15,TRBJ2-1,CATSSPTRVYNEQFF
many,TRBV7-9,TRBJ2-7,CASRRTGEGEQYF
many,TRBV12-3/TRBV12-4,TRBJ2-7,CASSLLPYEQYF
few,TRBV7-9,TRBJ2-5,CASRKDDRGETQYF
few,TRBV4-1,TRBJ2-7,CASSQVQGSPYEQYF
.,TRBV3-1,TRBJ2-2,CASSLHRDFTGELFF
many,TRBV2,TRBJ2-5,CASSLLGADLGAQYF
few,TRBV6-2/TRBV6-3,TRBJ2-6,CASSSTGSGANVLTF
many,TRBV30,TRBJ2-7,CAWSRGEYEQYF
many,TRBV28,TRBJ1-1,CASGNGAFF
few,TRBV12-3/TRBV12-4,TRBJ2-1,CASSLVENMQFF
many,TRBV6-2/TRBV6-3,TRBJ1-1,CAIQGKGMNTEAFF
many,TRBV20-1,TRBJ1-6,CSAIQGLTQSPLHF
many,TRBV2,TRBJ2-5,CASSEPSSSPSETQYF
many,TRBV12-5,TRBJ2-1,CASGFRLAGGFNEQFF
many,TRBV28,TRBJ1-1,CASSFFRTNTEAFF
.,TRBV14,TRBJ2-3,CASSQRGGGSSTDTQYF
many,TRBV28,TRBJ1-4,CASSPGQGGEKLFF
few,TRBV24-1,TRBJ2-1,CATTPGQGAINEQFF
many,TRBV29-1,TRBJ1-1,CSVRENTEAFF
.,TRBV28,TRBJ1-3,CASSFQGPGSGNTIYF
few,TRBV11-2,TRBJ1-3,CASSSYAGAGNTIYF
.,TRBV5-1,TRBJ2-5,CASSSLSGRIQETQYF
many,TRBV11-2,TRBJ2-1,CASSLQFGANEQFF
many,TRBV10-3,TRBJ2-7,CAISDPSSGRKGEQYF
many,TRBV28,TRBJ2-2,CASSLGGSSTGELFF
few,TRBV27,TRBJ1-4,CASSLRYHRGSVDPREKLFF
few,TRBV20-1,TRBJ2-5,CSARLPQETQYF
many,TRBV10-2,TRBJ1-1,CASKFGQPNTEAFF
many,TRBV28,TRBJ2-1,CASSRRTSGGSNEQFF
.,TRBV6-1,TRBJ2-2,CASTLSGGSGIVGELFF
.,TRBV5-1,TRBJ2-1,CASSFSGSSEVGEQFF
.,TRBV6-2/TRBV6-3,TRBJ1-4,CASSESGAAQSKSVF
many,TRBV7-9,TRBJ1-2,CASSFRQGSDDGYTF
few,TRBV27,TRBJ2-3,CASSSWGGVTDTQYF
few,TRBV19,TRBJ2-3,CATAAWASTDTQYF
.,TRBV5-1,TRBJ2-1,CASSSDFVGEQFF
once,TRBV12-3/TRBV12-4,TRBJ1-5,CASSPRSQHF
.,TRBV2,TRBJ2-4,CASSPRLAGGLDIQYF
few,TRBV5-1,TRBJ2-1,CASSLQGLNEQFF
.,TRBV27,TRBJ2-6,CASSRQLSGANVLTF